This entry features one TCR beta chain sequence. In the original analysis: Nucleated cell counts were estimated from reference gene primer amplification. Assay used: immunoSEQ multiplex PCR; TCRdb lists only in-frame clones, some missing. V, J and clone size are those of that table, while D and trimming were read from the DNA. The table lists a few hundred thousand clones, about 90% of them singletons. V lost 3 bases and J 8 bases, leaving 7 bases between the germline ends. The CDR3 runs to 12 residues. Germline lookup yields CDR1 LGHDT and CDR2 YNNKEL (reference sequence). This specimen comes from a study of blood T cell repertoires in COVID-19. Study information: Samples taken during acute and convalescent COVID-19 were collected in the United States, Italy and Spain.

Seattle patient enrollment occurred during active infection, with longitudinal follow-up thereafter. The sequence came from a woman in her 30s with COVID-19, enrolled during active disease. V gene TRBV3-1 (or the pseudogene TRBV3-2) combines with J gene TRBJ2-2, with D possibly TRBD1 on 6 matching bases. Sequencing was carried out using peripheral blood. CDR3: CASSQTGGELFF. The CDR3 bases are TGTGCCAGCAGCCAGACAGGAGGGGAGCTGTTTTTT.